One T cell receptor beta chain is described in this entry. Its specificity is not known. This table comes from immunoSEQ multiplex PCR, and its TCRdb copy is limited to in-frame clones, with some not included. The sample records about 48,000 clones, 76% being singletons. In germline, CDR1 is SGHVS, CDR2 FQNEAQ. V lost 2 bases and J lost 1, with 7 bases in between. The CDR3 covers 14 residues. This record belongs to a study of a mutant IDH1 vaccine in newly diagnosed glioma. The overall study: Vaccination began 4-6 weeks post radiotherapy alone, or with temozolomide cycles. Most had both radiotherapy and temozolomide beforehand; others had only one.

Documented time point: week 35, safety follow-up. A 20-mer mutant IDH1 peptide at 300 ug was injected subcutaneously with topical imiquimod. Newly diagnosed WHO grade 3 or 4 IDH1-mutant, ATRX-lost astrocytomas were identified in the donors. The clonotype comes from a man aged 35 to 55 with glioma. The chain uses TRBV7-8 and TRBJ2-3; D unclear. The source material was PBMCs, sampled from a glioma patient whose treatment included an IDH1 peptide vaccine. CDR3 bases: TGTGCCAGCAGCTTATCCCGACGCACAGATACGCAGTATTTT. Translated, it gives CASSLSRRTDTQYF.